The clone carrying this TCR beta chain is a singleton in its sample. This entry is derived from a study of blood T cell repertoires in COVID-19. Study-wide background: PBMCs, B-cell-depleted T cells, or T cells provided the cDNA or gDNA that made up the material.

Germline V gene data show CDR1 as LNHNV and CDR2 as YYDKDF (reference sequence). V lost 5 bases and J lost 4; bases outside the gene matches: 4. The CDR3 totals 13 residues. In the original processing: The authors estimated nucleated cell counts from reference gene primer amplification. The data were produced by immunoSEQ multiplex PCR, yet TCRdb's version contains in-frame clones alone and is incomplete. V, J and clone size are taken as reported in that table, and D and trimming were inferred from the DNA itself. The data show about 150,000 clones, roughly 82% seen once. The sequence was obtained from a woman in her forties or fifties with acute or convalescent COVID-19. V usage is TRBV15 and J usage is TRBJ1-2; TRBD1 aligns across 7 bases. Specimen: peripheral blood. The CDR3 region is CATSPDRTYGYTF. The CDR3 nucleotides read TGTGCCACCAGCCCGGACAGGACCTATGGCTACACCTTC.